These 20 T cell receptor beta chains came from one sample sequenced in a study of technical replicates of blood from a handful of donors. The protocol was immunoSEQ multiplex PCR, while the TCRdb copy is restricted to in-frame clones and leaves out a portion. The sample holds about 84,000 clones, 85% to 95% seen once. Sequencing was carried out using T cells isolated from PBMCs. These receptor sequences come from a human donor in good health.

V and J are TRBV7-9 and TRBJ1-1; TRBD1 matches 8 bases. CDR3 length equals 15 residues. CDR1 SEHNR and CDR2 FQNEAQ come from the germline V gene (reference sequence). The V gene end was trimmed by 5 bases and the J gene end by 4 bases; junction bases not matched to a gene: 9. The CDR3 loop is CASSPGQGVSTEAFF. CDR3 nucleotides: TGTGCCAGCAGCCCTGGACAGGGCGTTAGCACTGAAGCTTTCTTT.

This rearrangement joins TRBV5-6 to TRBJ2-1, with 11 nucleotides matching TRBD2. Germline V gene lookup returns CDR1 SGHDT and CDR2 YYEEEE. V was pared by 8 bases and J by 0 bases, with 10 bases of the junction left unmatched. The length of the CDR3 is 17 residues. The CDR3 here is CASLTSGDPSSYNEQFF. CDR3 bases: TGTGCCAGTTTGACTAGCGGGGATCCTAGCTCCTACAATGAGCAGTTCTTC.

This chain uses TRBV5-6 with TRBJ2-3; tentative D call: TRBD2 (6 bases). CDR3 size: 16 residues. The germline V and J ends were trimmed by 1 base and 0 bases, with 12 bases remaining between them. Germline V lookup: CDR1 SGHDT, CDR2 YYEEEE. The chain's CDR3 is CASSLFSGASTDTQYF. CDR3 nucleotide sequence: TGTGCCAGCAGCTTGTTTAGCGGAGCTAGCACAGATACGCAGTATTTT.

The J gene is TRBJ2-3, the V gene TRBV29-1; D might be TRBD2 (6 bases). The CDR3 extends over 15 amino acids. V dropped 6 bases and J dropped 0 bases, with 16 bases sitting between them. In germline, CDR1 is SQVTM, CDR2 ANQGSEA. Here the CDR3 reads CSVAGTADSTDTQYF. Written as DNA, the CDR3 is TGCAGCGTAGCCGGGACTGCTGATAGCACAGATACGCAGTATTTT.

This chain joins TRBV2 and TRBJ1-3; 10 bases are a match to TRBD1. There are 20 residues in the CDR3. Germline CDR1 SNHLY, CDR2 FYNNEI. The trim removed 5 bases at V and 1 base at J, leaving 17 bases unmatched. For the CDR3, the DNA is TGTGCCAGCAGTTCTTGGGGGACAGGGGATTTTCGACATTCTGGAAACACCATATATTTT. Translated, it gives CASSSWGTGDFRHSGNTIYF.

V and J are TRBV28 and TRBJ1-1, with D possibly being TRBD1 (6 bases). V lost 5 bases to trimming and J lost 0 bases, with 16 bases between them. Germline V CDR1 and CDR2: MDHEN, SYDVKM. The CDR3 consists of 16 residues. CDR3 DNA: TGTGCCAGCAGTCCATCCCAGGGGAATCTGAACACTGAAGCTTTCTTT. Translation gives CASSPSQGNLNTEAFF.

The V and J genes are TRBV19 and TRBJ2-5; D possibly corresponds to TRBD2 (6 bases). Trimming pared 6 bases from V and 1 base from J, leaving 18 bases between. Germline-derived CDR1 and CDR2 are LNHDA and SQIVND (reference sequence). CDR3 length: 16 amino acids. The CDR3 DNA reads TGTGCCAGTAGCCCGACCACCGGGGGATTCCAAGAGACCCAGTACTTC. Translation: CASSPTTGGFQETQYF.

The chain has TRBV7-9 and TRBJ2-3, with 9 nucleotides matching TRBD2. The CDR3 runs 15 residues. CDR1 SEHNR and CDR2 FQNEAQ come from the germline V gene (reference sequence). With 5 bases clipped from V and 1 base from J, the junction kept 4 bases outside the gene matches. The CDR3: CASSISGRGTDTQYF. The CDR3 region has the DNA TGTGCCAGCAGCATTAGCGGGAGAGGCACAGATACGCAGTATTTT.

The rearrangement links TRBV10-3 to TRBJ2-1; D might be TRBD1 (5 bases). The CDR3 runs to 14 residues. Germline V lookup: CDR1 ENHRY, CDR2 SYGVKD. V lost 10 bases and J lost 0, with 13 bases in between. The CDR3 region is CATQTESSYNEQFF. CDR3 nucleotides: TGTGCCACCCAGACAGAAAGCTCCTACAATGAGCAGTTCTTC.

This clone was picked up one time. The chain joins TRBV27 to TRBJ2-2; 10 bases map to TRBD2. Germline V gives CDR1 MNHEY, CDR2 SMNVEV (reference sequence). Trimming at V came to 3 bases and at J to 1 base, leaving 5 bases not matched to a gene. The CDR3 runs 17 residues. This CDR3 is CASSFLTSGVNTGELFF. The CDR3 bases are TGTGCCAGCAGTTTCCTAACTAGCGGGGTGAACACCGGGGAGCTGTTTTTT.

Here the CDR3 reads CASSLAGRGNTIYF. CDR3 DNA sequence: TGTGCCAGCAGCTTGGCCGGGAGGGGAAACACCATATATTTT. The chain employs TRBV7-9 and TRBJ1-3; D is undetermined. CDR1 SEHNR and CDR2 FQNEAQ come from the germline V gene (reference sequence). Deletions cut 3 bases from V and 4 bases from J, with 10 bases between. The CDR3 runs to 14 residues.

The chain carries TRBV7-9 and TRBJ1-4, with 7 bases lining up with TRBD1. Trimming at V came to 5 bases and at J to 0 bases, leaving 6 bases not matched to a gene. Germline CDR1 reads SEHNR; CDR2 reads FQNEAQ (reference sequence). The CDR3 totals 16 residues. CDR3 sequence reads: CASSLTGDPTNEKLFF. In nucleotides, the CDR3 is TGTGCCAGCAGCCTCACAGGGGACCCAACTAATGAAAAACTGTTTTTT. The whole variable domain, filled in from reference TRBV7-9 and TRBJ1-4, reads DTGVSQNPRHKITKRGQNVTFRCDPISEHNRLYWYRQTLGQGPEFLTYFQNEAQLEKSRLLSDRFSAERPKGSFSTLEIQRTEQGDSAMYLCASSLTGDPTNEKLFFGSGTQLSVL.

The chain joins TRBV4-1 to TRBJ2-1; 8 bases are shared with TRBD2. Germline CDR1 reads MGHRA; CDR2 reads YSYEKL. Unmatched junction bases numbered 10, after V lost 4 bases and J lost 5 bases. The CDR3 is made up of 16 amino acids. The CDR3 is CASSPLAGLINNEQFF. The CDR3, as DNA: TGCGCCAGCAGCCCCCTAGCGGGTCTTATTAACAATGAGCAGTTCTTC.

V usage is TRBV15 and J usage is TRBJ1-1; D not certain. The CDR3 extends over 12 amino acids. The germline gives CDR1 LNHNV, CDR2 YYDKDF (reference sequence). V was clipped by 0 bases and J by 6 bases, with 5 bases between them. The CDR3: CATSRDQAEAFF. Written as DNA, the CDR3 is TGTGCCACCAGCAGAGATCAGGCTGAAGCTTTCTTT. The full variable domain, in which reference TRBV15 and TRBJ1-1 provide the parts outside the CDR3, is DAMVIQNPRYQVTQFGKPVTLSCSQTLNHNVMYWYQQKSSQAPKLLFHYYDKDFNNEADTPDNFQSRRPNTSFCFLDIRSPGLGDTAMYLCATSRDQAEAFFGQGTRLTVV.

The chain combines TRBV6-1 with TRBJ2-7; D is possibly TRBD1 (6 bases). The CDR3 runs to 15 residues. V was pared by 4 bases and J by 3 bases, with 16 bases between. CDR1 and CDR2 from the germline V gene are MNHNS and SASEGT. The CDR3 DNA sequence: TGTGCCAGCAGTGTCCAGGACAGTCCAGTCTACGAGCAGTACTTC. This encodes CASSVQDSPVYEQYF.

The chain employs TRBV5-1 and TRBJ2-3, with TRBD2 matching over 7 bases. Germline-derived CDR1 and CDR2 are SGHRS and YFSETQ. Trimming at V came to 3 bases and at J to 5 bases, leaving 15 bases not matched to a gene. This CDR3 region has 17 residues. DNA for the CDR3: TGCGCCAGCAGCTCGGTCCCTAGCGGACATGCTGTAGATACGCAGTATTTT. Protein: CASSSVPSGHAVDTQYF. The full variable domain, completed using reference TRBV5-1 and TRBJ2-3, is KAGVTQTPRYLIKTRGQQVTLSCSPISGHRSVSWYQQTPGQGLQFLFEYFSETQRNKGNFPGRFSGRQFSNSRSEMNVSTLELGDSALYLCASSSVPSGHAVDTQYFGPGTRLTVL.

The chain combines TRBV5-4 with TRBJ2-1; TRBD1 agrees at 7 bases. Germline V gives CDR1 SGHNT, CDR2 YYREEE (reference sequence). V was clipped by 0 bases and J by 8 bases; unmatched bases: 5. The CDR3 has 14 residues. In DNA form, the CDR3 reads TGTGCCAGCAGCTTGGCAGGGACAGTCGATGAGCAGTTCTTC. Protein: CASSLAGTVDEQFF.

In nucleotides, the CDR3 is TGTGCCACCAGCAGAGATCCAGGGATGGTTACCGAGCAGTACTTC. This codes for CATSRDPGMVTEQYF. The V gene is TRBV15, the J gene TRBJ2-7, with a tentative D call TRBD1 (5 bases). Germline V gives CDR1 LNHNV, CDR2 YYDKDF (reference sequence). Trimming took 0 bases from V and 6 from J, leaving 15 bases between them. This CDR3 comprises 15 residues.

Turning to this clone: The junction differs from germline at one of its ends, possibly a read error. The genes are TRBV27 and TRBJ2-3, with D hard to call. Looked up from germline, CDR1 is MNHEY and CDR2 is SMNVEV (reference sequence). This CDR3 has 14 residues. CDR3 loop: CASSISSERDTQYF. CDR3 DNA: TGTGCCAGCAGTATATCTTCGGAGAGAGATACGCAGTATTTT.

This rearrangement joins TRBV4-1 to TRBJ2-7; 8 nucleotides agree with TRBD1. Looked up from germline, CDR1 is MGHRA and CDR2 is YSYEKL. The CDR3 contains 13 residues. V lost 1 base, J lost 4 bases, and 0 bases stayed unmatched. The CDR3 DNA reads as TGCGCCAGCAGCCAAGGGACAGGGTACGAGCAGTACTTC. This codes for CASSQGTGYEQYF.